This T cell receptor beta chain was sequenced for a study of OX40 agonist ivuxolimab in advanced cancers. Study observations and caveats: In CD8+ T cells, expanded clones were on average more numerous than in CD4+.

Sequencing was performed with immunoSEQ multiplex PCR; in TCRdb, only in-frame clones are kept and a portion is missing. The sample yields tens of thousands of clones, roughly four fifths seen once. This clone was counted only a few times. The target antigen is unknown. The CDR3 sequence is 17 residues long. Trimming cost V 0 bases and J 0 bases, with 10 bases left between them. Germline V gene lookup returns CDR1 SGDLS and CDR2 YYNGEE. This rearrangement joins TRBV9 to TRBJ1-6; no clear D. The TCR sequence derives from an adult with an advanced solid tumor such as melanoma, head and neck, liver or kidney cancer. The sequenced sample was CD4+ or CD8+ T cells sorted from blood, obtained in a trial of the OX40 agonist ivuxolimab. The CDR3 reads CASSVATRSSYNSPLHF. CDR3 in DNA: TGTGCCAGCAGCGTAGCTACCCGGAGCTCCTATAATTCACCCCTCCACTTT. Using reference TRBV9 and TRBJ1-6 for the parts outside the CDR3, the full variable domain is DSGVTQTPKHLITATGQRVTLRCSPRSGDLSVYWYQQSLDQGLQFLIQYYNGEERAKGNILERFSAQQFPDLHSELNLSSLELGDSALYFCASSVATRSSYNSPLHFGNGTRLTVT.